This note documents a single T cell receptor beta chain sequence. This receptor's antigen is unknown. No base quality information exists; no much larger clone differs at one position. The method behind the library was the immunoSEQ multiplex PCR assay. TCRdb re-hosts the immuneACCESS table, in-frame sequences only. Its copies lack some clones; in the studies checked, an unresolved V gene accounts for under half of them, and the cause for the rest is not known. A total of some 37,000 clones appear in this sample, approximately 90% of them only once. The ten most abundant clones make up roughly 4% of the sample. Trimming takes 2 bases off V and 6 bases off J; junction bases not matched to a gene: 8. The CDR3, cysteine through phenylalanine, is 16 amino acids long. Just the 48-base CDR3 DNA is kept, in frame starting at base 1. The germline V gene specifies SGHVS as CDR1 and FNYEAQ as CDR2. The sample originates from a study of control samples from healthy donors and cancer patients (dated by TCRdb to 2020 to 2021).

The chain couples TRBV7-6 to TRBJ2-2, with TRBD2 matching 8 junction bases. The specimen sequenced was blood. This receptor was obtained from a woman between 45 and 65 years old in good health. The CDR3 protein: CASSLNSGVYAGELFF. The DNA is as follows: TGTGCCAGCAGCTTAAATAGCGGGGTCTACGCCGGGGAGCTGTTTTTT.